The 2 T cell receptor beta chains in this list originate from one sample, sequenced in a study of blood T cells in healthy people across ages. Combining a sample-barcoded 5' primer with a J-beta primer mix, a second PCR ran for roughly 7 to 12 cycles. A single record per CDR3 protein comes from TCRdb applying MiXCR to the 5' RACE reads. The table lists around 1,700,000 distinct CDR3 sequences, about 30% of them singletons. The source material was blood. These receptors were obtained from a woman aged 25 to 39 in good health.

The chain links TRBV7-9 to TRBJ1-1; 8 bases map to TRBD1. J gave up 0 bases and V 4 bases, and 7 bases lay outside the gene matches. The CDR3 runs 16 residues. Germline V gives CDR1 SEHNR, CDR2 FQNEAQ (reference sequence). CDR3 residues: CASSSPTGALNTEAFF. Written as DNA, the CDR3 is TGTGCCAGCAGCTCTCCGACAGGGGCCCTGAACACTGAAGCTTTCTTT.

This clonotype has at least ten counts. The chain is built from TRBV29-1 and TRBJ2-5; D is unclear. This CDR3 spans 13 amino acids. CDR1 is SQVTM and CDR2 is ANQGSEA in the germline V gene. V lost 0 bases and J 7 bases, leaving 12 bases between the germline ends. Here the CDR3 DNA reads TGCAGCGTTGAAGAGGGCCTGTCGGGGACCCAGTACTTC. Its translation: CSVEEGLSGTQYF.